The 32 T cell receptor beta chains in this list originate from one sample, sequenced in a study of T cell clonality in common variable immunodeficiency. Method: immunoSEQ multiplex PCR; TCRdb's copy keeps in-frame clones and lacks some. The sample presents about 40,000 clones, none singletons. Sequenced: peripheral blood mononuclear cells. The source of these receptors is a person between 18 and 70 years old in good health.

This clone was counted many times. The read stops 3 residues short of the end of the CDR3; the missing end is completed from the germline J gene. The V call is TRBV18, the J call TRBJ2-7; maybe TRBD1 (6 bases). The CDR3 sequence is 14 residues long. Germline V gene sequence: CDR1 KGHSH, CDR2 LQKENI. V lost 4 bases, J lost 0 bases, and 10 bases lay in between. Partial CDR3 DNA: TGTGCCAGCTCACGTACAGGGTACTCCTACGAG. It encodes CASSRTGYSYE. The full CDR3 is CASSRTGYSYEQYF.

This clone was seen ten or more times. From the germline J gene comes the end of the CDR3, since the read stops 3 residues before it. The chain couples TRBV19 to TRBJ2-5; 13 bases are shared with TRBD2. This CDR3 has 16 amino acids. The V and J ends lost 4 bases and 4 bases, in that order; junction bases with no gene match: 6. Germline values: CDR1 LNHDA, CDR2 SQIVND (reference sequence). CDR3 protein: CASSNQRLAGGETQYF. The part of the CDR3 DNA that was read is TGTGCCAGTAGTAACCAGCGACTAGCGGGAGGAGAGACC.

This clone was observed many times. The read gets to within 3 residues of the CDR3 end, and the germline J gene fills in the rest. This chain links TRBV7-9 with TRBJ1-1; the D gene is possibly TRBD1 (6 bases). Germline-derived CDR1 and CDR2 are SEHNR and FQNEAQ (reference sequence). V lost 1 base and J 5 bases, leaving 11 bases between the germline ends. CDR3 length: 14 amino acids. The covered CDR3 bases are TGTGCCAGCAGCTTAGGTGGCAGGGGAACTGAA. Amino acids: CASSLGGRGTE. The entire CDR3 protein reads CASSLGGRGTEAFF.

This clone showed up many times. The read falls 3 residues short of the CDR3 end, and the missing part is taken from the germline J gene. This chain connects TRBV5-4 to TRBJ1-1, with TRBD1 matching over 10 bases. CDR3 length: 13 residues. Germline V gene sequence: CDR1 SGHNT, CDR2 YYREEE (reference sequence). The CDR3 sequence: CASSLGDRGEAFF. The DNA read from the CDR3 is TGTGCCAGCAGCTTGGGGGACAGGGGCGAA. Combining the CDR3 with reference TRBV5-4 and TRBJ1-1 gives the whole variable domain ETGVTQSPTHLIKTRGQQVTLRCSSQSGHNTVSWYQQALGQGPQFIFQYYREEENGRGNFPPRFSGLQFPNYSSELNVNALELDDSALYLCASSLGDRGEAFFGQGTRLTVV.

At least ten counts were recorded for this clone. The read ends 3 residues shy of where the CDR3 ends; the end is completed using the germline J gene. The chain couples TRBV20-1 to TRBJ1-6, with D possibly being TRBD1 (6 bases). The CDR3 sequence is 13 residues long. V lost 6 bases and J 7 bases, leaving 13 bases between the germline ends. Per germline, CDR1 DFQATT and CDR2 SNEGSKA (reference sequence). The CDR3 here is CSAETGGNSPLHF. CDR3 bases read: TGCAGTGCGGAGACAGGTGGAAATTCACCC.

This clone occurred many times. The CDR3 protein is CASSPGTGYGLAFF. The covered CDR3 bases are TGTGCCAGCAGCCCAGGGACAGGGTATGGCCTC. This rearrangement joins TRBV9 to TRBJ1-1; the match to TRBD1 covers 9 bases. The CDR3 goes on 3 residues after the read ends, and that part is filled in from the germline J gene. This CDR3 has 14 residues. The germline V gene has CDR1 SGDLS and CDR2 YYNGEE.

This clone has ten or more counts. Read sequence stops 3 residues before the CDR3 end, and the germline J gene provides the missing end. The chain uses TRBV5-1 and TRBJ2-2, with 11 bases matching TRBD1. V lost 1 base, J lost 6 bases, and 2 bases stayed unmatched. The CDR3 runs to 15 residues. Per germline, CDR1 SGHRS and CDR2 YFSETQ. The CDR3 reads CASSLTGQGAGELFF. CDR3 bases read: TGCGCCAGCAGCTTGACGGGACAGGGGGCCGGGGAG.

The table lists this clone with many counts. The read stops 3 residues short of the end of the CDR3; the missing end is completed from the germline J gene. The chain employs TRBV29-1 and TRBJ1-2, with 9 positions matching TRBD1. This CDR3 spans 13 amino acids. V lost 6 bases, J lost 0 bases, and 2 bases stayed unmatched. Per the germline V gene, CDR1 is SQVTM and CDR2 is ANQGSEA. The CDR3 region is CSVGDRANYGYTF. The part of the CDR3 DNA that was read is TGCAGCGTGGGGGACAGGGCTAACTATGGC.

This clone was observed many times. Partial CDR3 DNA: TGTGCCAGCAGCGAGGGGCCCTGGACGTATGGC. Protein sequence: CASSEGPWTYG. The entire CDR3 reads CASSEGPWTYGYTF. The chain links TRBV7-9 to TRBJ1-2; D is possibly TRBD1 (5 bases). The read terminates 3 residues ahead of where the CDR3 ends, so the germline J gene completes it. Germline-derived CDR1 and CDR2 are SEHNR and FQNEAQ (reference sequence). The CDR3 has 14 residues. The germline V and J ends were trimmed by 5 bases and 5 bases, with 15 bases remaining between them.

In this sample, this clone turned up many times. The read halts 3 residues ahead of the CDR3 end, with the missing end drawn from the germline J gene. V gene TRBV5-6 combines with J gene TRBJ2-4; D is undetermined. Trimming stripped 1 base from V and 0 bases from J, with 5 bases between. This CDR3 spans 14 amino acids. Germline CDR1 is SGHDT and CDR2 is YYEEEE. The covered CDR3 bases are TGTGCCAGCAGCTTGACAGTAGCCAAAAACATT. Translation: CASSLTVAKNI. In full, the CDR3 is CASSLTVAKNIQYF.

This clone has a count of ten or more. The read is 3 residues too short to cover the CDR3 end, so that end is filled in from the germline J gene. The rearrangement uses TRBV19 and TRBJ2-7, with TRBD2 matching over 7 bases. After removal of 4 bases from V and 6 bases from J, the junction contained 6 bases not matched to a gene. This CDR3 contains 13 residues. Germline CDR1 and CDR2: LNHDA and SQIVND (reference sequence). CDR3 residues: CASSRAGDSEQYF. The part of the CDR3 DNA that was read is TGTGCCAGTAGTAGGGCGGGAGATAGCGAG.

CDR3 DNA (partial): TGCAGCGTTGAAGGAGGTTCAGGGGAACTGGGTGGC. Translating it yields CSVEGGSGELGG. The complete CDR3 sequence is CSVEGGSGELGGYTF. This rearrangement joins TRBV29-1 to TRBJ1-2, with D possibly being TRBD1 (6 bases). The read stops 3 residues short of the end of the CDR3; the missing end is completed from the germline J gene. With 1 base removed from V and 7 bases from J, the gap between germline ends came to 19 bases. Germline lookup yields CDR1 SQVTM and CDR2 ANQGSEA. The CDR3 contains 15 residues.

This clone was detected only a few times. The CDR3 loop reads CASSKQGTQETQYF. The sequenced part of the CDR3 DNA is TGTGCCAGTAGTAAACAGGGGACCCAAGAGACC. The V gene is TRBV19, the J gene TRBJ2-5; 7 positions match TRBD1. The read terminates 3 residues ahead of where the CDR3 ends, so the germline J gene completes it. The germline V gene has CDR1 LNHDA and CDR2 SQIVND (reference sequence). This CDR3 contains 14 residues. Trimming took 4 bases from V and 1 from J; bases not matched to a gene: 3.

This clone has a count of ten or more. The CDR3 reads CSVTGQGLSGELFF. The CDR3 bases that were read are TGCAGCGTCACAGGACAGGGGTTAAGCGGGGAG. The chain is built from TRBV29-1 and TRBJ2-2; 9 nucleotides line up with TRBD1. The CDR3 end lies 3 residues beyond the end of the read and is filled in from the germline J gene. There are 14 residues in the CDR3. Germline V gene lookup returns CDR1 SQVTM and CDR2 ANQGSEA. The trim removed 6 bases at V and 7 bases at J, leaving 9 bases unmatched.

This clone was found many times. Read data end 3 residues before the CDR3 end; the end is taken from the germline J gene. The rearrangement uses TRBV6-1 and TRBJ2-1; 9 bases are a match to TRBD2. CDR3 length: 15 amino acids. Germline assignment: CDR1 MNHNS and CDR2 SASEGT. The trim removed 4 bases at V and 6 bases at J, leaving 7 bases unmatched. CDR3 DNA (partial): TGTGCCAGCAGTGCGCGCGGGGGGGCCGGCAATGAG. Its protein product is CASSARGGAGNE. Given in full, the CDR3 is CASSARGGAGNEQFF.

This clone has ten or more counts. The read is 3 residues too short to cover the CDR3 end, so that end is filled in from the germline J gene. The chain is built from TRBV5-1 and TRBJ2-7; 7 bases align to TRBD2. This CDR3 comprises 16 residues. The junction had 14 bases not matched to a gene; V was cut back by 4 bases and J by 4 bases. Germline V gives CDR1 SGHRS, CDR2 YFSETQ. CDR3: CASSLRAGLAVYEQYF. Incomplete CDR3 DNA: TGCGCCAGCAGCCTCCGTGCTGGGCTAGCGGTATACGAG.

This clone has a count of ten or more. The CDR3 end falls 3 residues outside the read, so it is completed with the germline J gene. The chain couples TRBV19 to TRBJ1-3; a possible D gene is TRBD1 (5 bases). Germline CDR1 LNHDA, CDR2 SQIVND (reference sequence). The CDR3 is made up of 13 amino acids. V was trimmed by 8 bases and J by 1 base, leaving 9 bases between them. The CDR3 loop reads CASFTGSGNTIYF. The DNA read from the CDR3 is TGTGCCAGTTTCACAGGTTCTGGAAACACC.

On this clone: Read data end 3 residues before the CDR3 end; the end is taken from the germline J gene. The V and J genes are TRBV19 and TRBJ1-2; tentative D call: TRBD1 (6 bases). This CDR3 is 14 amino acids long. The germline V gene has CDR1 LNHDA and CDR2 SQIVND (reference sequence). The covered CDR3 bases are TGTGCCAGTAGTTGGACTAGCGGGGACAATGAC. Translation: CASSWTSGDND. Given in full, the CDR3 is CASSWTSGDNDYTF.

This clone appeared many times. Partial CDR3 DNA: TGTGCCAGCAGTTTACGACAGATAGCCCTGAACACTGAA. This sequence encodes CASSLRQIALNTE. The whole CDR3 reads CASSLRQIALNTEAFF. The chain carries TRBV12-3 or TRBV12-4 and TRBJ1-1; weak D call: TRBD1 (5 bases). The read terminates 3 residues ahead of where the CDR3 ends, so the germline J gene completes it. This CDR3 comprises 16 residues. Trimming removed 2 bases from V and 0 bases from J, with 13 bases in between.

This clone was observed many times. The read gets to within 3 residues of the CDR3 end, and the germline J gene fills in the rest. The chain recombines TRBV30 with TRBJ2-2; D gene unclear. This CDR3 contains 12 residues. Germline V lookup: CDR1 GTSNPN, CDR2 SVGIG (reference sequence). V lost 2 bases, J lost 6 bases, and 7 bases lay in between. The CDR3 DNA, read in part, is TGTGCCTGGAGTCTAGGTCCCGGGGAG. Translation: CAWSLGPGE. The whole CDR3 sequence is CAWSLGPGELFF.

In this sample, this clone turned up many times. CDR3 bases read: TGCAGTGCTAGAGATCCAAGGGACACTGAA. Translated: CSARDPRDTE. The CDR3 reads in full as CSARDPRDTEAFF. The chain links TRBV20-1 to TRBJ1-1; D is ambiguous. The read is 3 residues too short to cover the CDR3 end, so that end is filled in from the germline J gene. CDR1 is DFQATT and CDR2 is SNEGSKA in the germline V gene (reference sequence). V was pared by 0 bases and J by 3 bases, with 8 bases between. This CDR3 region has 13 residues.

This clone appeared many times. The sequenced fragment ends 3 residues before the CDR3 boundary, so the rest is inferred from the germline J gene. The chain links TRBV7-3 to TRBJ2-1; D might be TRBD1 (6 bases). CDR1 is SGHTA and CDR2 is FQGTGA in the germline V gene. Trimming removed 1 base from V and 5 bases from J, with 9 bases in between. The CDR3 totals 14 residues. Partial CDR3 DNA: TGTGCCAGCAGCTTAAACAAGGGGGACAATGAG. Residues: CASSLNKGDNE. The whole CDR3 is CASSLNKGDNEQFF.

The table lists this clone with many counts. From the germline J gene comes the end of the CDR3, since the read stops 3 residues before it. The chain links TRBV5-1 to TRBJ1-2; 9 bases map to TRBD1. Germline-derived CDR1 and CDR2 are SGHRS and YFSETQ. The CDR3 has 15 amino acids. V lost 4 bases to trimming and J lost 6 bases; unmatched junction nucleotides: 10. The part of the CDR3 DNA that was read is TGCGCCAGCAGCCCGGAGGGACAGGGCAGCGATGGC. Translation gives CASSPEGQGSDG. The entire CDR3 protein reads CASSPEGQGSDGYTF.

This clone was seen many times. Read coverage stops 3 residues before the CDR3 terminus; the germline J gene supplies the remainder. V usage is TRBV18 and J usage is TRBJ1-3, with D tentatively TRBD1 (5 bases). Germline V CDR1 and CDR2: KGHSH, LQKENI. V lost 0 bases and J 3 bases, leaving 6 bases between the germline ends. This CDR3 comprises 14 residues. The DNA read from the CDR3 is TGTGCCAGCTCACCACCGACAGTTGGAAACACC. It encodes CASSPPTVGNT. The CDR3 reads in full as CASSPPTVGNTIYF.

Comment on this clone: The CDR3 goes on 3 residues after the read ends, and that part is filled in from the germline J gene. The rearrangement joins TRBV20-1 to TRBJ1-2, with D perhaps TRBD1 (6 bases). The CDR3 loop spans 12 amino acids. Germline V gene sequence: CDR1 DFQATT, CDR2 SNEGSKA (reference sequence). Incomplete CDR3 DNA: TGCAGTGCTAGTGGGAGGGGGGGGCGA. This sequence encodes CSASGRGGR. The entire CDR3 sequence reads CSASGRGGRYTF.

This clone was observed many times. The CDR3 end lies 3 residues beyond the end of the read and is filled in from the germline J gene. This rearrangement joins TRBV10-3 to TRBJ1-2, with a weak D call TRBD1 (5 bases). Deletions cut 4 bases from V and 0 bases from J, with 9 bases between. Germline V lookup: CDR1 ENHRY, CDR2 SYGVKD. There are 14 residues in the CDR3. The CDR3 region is CAISAQESNYGYTF. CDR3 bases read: TGTGCCATCAGTGCACAGGAATCTAACTATGGC.

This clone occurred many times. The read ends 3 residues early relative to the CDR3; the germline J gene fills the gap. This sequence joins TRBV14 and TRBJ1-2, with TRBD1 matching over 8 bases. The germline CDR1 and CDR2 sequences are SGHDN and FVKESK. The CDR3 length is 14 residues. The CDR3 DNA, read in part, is TGTGCCAGCAGCCAAGGACAGGGGAGGCCCGGC. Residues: CASSQGQGRPG. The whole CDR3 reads CASSQGQGRPGYTF.

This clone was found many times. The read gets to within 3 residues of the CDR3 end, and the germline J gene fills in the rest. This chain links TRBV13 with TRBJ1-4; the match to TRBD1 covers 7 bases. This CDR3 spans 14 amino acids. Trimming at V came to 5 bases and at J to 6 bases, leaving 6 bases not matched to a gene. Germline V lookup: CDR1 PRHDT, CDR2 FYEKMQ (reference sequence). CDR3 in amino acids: CASSRQGVDEKLFF. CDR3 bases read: TGTGCCAGCAGCCGACAGGGAGTTGATGAAAAA. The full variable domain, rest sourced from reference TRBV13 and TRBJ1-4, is AAGVIQSPRHLIKEKRETATLKCYPIPRHDTVYWYQQGPGQDPQFLISFYEKMQSDKGSIPDRFSAQQFSDYHSELNMSSLELGDSALYFCASSRQGVDEKLFFGSGTQLSVL.

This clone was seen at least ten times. Here the CDR3 reads CASSELQGSTYEQYF. The part of the CDR3 DNA that was read is TGTGCCAGCAGTGAATTGCAGGGCTCGACCTACGAG. The chain has TRBV6-1 and TRBJ2-7; D possibly corresponds to TRBD1 (5 bases). Coverage ceases 3 residues before the CDR3 finishes, and the germline J gene fills in the end. V gave up 2 bases and J gave up 2 bases, with 13 bases separating them. Germline lookup yields CDR1 MNHNS and CDR2 SASEGT. CDR3 length equals 15 residues.

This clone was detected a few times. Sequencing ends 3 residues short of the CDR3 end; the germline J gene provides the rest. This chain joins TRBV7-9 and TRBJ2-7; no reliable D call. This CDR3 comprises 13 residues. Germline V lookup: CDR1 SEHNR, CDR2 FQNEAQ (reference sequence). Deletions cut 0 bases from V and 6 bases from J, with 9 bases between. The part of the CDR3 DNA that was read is TGTGCCAGCAGCTTAGCGGCGGTCGGCGAG. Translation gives CASSLAAVGE. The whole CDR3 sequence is CASSLAAVGEQYF.

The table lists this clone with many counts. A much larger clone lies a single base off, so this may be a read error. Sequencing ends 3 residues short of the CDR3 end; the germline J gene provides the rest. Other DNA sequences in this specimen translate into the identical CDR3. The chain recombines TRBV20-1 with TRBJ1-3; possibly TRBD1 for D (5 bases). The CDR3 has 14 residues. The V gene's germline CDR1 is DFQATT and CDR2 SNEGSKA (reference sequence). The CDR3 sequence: CSASRGSSGNTIYF. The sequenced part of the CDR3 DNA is TGCAGTGCTTCTAGGGGTTCTTCTGGAAACACA.

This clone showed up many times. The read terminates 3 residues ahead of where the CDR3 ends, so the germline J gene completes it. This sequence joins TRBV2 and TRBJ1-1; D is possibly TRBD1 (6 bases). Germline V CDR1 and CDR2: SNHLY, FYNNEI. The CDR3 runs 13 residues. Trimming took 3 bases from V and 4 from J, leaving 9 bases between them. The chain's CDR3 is CASSDRGATEAFF. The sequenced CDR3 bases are TGTGCCAGCAGTGATCGGGGGGCCACTGAA.